A selection of T cell receptor beta chains follows, all from one sample in a study of PD-L1 blockade in urothelial cancer. Profiled with immunoSEQ multiplex PCR; TCRdb holds only in-frame clones, not every one. The sample contains about 52,000 clones, about three quarters of which appear only once. The starting material was PBMCs, obtained around atezolizumab (anti-PD-L1) treatment. These receptors all stem from a man aged 65 to 79 with urothelial cancer. Both conserved end residues are part of each CDR3. Each record gives: V gene, clone size, J gene, D gene, CDR3 protein, CDR3 DNA. The D gene is left open where the match is weak. Size tells how often a clone was seen (once, few, many) or the class of an expanded clone, and some rows leave it out.

v_gene: TRBV6-1
abundance: once
j_gene: TRBJ1-2
d_gene: TRBD1
CDR3aa: CASRDRTNSYGYTF
CDR3nt: TGTGCCAGCAGGGACAGGACCAACTCCTATGGCTACACCTTC

v_gene: TRBV5-1
abundance: -
j_gene: TRBJ1-4
d_gene: TRBD1
CDR3aa: CASSSGGSGEKLFF
CDR3nt: TGCGCCAGCAGCTCAGGGGGGAGCGGTGAAAAACTGTTTTTT

v_gene: TRBV7-6
abundance: -
j_gene: TRBJ2-4
d_gene: -
CDR3aa: CASSPTPPDDKAKNIQYF
CDR3nt: TGTGCCAGCAGCCCTACCCCACCCGATGACAAGGCCAAAAACATTCAGTACTTC

v_gene: TRBV4-2
abundance: medium-sized
j_gene: TRBJ2-7
d_gene: -
CDR3aa: CATLDRTSGEQYF
CDR3nt: TGTGCCACCCTAGACAGGACGAGTGGGGAGCAGTACTTC

v_gene: TRBV6-5
abundance: -
j_gene: TRBJ2-6
d_gene: -
CDR3aa: CASTDSLPGANVLTF
CDR3nt: TGTGCCAGCACGGACTCTCTCCCTGGGGCCAACGTCCTGACTTTC

v_gene: TRBV29-1
abundance: -
j_gene: TRBJ2-2
d_gene: TRBD1
CDR3aa: CSVEDRTGNTGELFF
CDR3nt: TGCAGCGTTGAAGATCGGACAGGGAACACCGGGGAGCTGTTTTTT

v_gene: TRBV28
abundance: -
j_gene: TRBJ2-7
d_gene: -
CDR3aa: CASSLPRDEQYF
CDR3nt: TGTGCCAGCAGTTTACCCCGGGACGAGCAGTACTTC

v_gene: TRBV30
abundance: -
j_gene: TRBJ2-1
d_gene: TRBD2
CDR3aa: CAWSVGLAGYNEQFF
CDR3nt: TGTGCCTGGAGTGTCGGTCTAGCGGGTTACAATGAGCAGTTCTTC

v_gene: TRBV5-1
abundance: few
j_gene: TRBJ2-3
d_gene: TRBD2
CDR3aa: CASSYTLAGGLLTDTQYF
CDR3nt: TGCGCCAGCAGCTACACTTTAGCGGGGGGGCTTCTCACAGATACGCAGTATTTT

v_gene: TRBV5-6
abundance: -
j_gene: TRBJ2-5
d_gene: TRBD2
CDR3aa: CASSFWRGDPLQETQYF
CDR3nt: TGTGCCAGCAGCTTCTGGCGGGGGGACCCCCTACAAGAGACCCAGTACTTC

v_gene: TRBV6-6
abundance: few
j_gene: TRBJ1-2
d_gene: -
CDR3aa: CASIRRGVNYGYTF
CDR3nt: TGTGCCAGCATCCGACGGGGGGTTAACTATGGCTACACCTTC

v_gene: TRBV18
abundance: -
j_gene: TRBJ2-4
d_gene: -
CDR3aa: CASSPTTGVAKNIQYF
CDR3nt: TGTGCCAGCTCACCAACGACAGGAGTAGCCAAAAACATTCAGTACTTC

v_gene: TRBV7-9
abundance: -
j_gene: TRBJ2-1
d_gene: TRBD2
CDR3aa: CASSLGSGRAGYEQFF
CDR3nt: TGTGCCAGCAGCTTAGGTAGCGGGAGGGCCGGGTATGAGCAGTTCTTC

v_gene: TRBV7-2
abundance: few
j_gene: TRBJ2-5
d_gene: -
CDR3aa: CASSFLETQYF
CDR3nt: TGTGCCAGCAGCTTTCTAGAGACCCAGTACTTC

v_gene: TRBV10-3
abundance: -
j_gene: TRBJ1-4
d_gene: -
CDR3aa: CAIGETTNEKLFF
CDR3nt: TGTGCCATCGGAGAGACAACTAATGAAAAACTGTTTTTT

v_gene: TRBV14
abundance: -
j_gene: TRBJ1-6
d_gene: TRBD1
CDR3aa: CASSQPFGQGERNSPLHF
CDR3nt: TGTGCCAGCAGCCAGCCCTTCGGACAGGGAGAGCGTAATTCACCCCTCCACTTT

v_gene: TRBV4-2
abundance: -
j_gene: TRBJ2-2
d_gene: -
CDR3aa: CASSPRIAVNTGELFF
CDR3nt: TGTGCCAGCAGCCCTCGGATAGCGGTTAACACCGGGGAGCTGTTTTTT

v_gene: TRBV5-1
abundance: -
j_gene: TRBJ2-5
d_gene: -
CDR3aa: CASSLGAEETQYF
CDR3nt: TGCGCCAGCAGCTTAGGGGCGGAAGAGACCCAGTACTTC

v_gene: TRBV13
abundance: -
j_gene: TRBJ2-5
d_gene: -
CDR3aa: CASSLDEGQETQYF
CDR3nt: TGTGCCAGCAGCTTAGATGAGGGTCAAGAGACCCAGTACTTC

v_gene: TRBV7-9
abundance: -
j_gene: TRBJ2-5
d_gene: TRBD1
CDR3aa: CASSMTGTETQYF
CDR3nt: TGTGCCAGCAGCATGACAGGGACGGAGACCCAGTACTTC

v_gene: TRBV5-1
abundance: -
j_gene: TRBJ2-3
d_gene: TRBD2
CDR3aa: CASSLKGLAGVKADTQYF
CDR3nt: TGCGCCAGCAGCTTAAAAGGACTAGCGGGGGTGAAGGCAGATACGCAGTATTTT

v_gene: TRBV4-2
abundance: -
j_gene: TRBJ2-7
d_gene: -
CDR3aa: CASSQRQENYEQYF
CDR3nt: TGTGCCAGCAGCCAGCGACAGGAGAACTACGAGCAGTACTTC

v_gene: TRBV21-1
abundance: -
j_gene: TRBJ2-5
d_gene: -
CDR3aa: CARRAEPLAVRETQYF
CDR3nt: TGTGCCAGAAGAGCAGAACCCCTAGCGGTCCGGGAGACCCAGTACTTC

v_gene: TRBV11-3
abundance: -
j_gene: TRBJ1-1
d_gene: -
CDR3aa: CASSPTLPLNTEAFF
CDR3nt: TGTGCCAGCAGCCCAACATTACCATTGAACACTGAAGCTTTCTTT

v_gene: TRBV19
abundance: few
j_gene: TRBJ1-2
d_gene: -
CDR3aa: CASSGQNYGYTF
CDR3nt: TGTGCCAGTAGTGGACAGAACTATGGCTACACCTTC

v_gene: TRBV4-3
abundance: -
j_gene: TRBJ2-7
d_gene: -
CDR3aa: CASSQDRVEQYF
CDR3nt: TGCGCCAGCAGCCAAGACCGGGTCGAGCAGTACTTC

v_gene: TRBV28
abundance: -
j_gene: TRBJ1-1
d_gene: -
CDR3aa: CASSTGPGAFF
CDR3nt: TGTGCCAGCAGCACAGGGCCAGGAGCTTTCTTT

v_gene: TRBV30
abundance: once
j_gene: TRBJ2-1
d_gene: TRBD2
CDR3aa: CACMGLAGYEQFF
CDR3nt: TGTGCCTGCATGGGACTAGCGGGATATGAGCAGTTCTTC

v_gene: TRBV5-4
abundance: -
j_gene: TRBJ2-1
d_gene: -
CDR3aa: CASSLAYEQFF
CDR3nt: TGTGCCAGCAGCTTGGCCTATGAGCAGTTCTTC

v_gene: TRBV2
abundance: -
j_gene: TRBJ1-2
d_gene: -
CDR3aa: CASSPFDGVNYGYTF
CDR3nt: TGTGCCAGCAGTCCCTTTGACGGGGTGAACTATGGCTACACCTTC

v_gene: TRBV11-3
abundance: few
j_gene: TRBJ2-7
d_gene: -
CDR3aa: CASSRGSYSYEQYF
CDR3nt: TGTGCCAGCAGCCGGGGATCCTACTCCTACGAGCAGTACTTC

v_gene: TRBV7-8
abundance: -
j_gene: TRBJ2-7
d_gene: -
CDR3aa: CASSTIRAATYEQYF
CDR3nt: TGTGCCAGCAGCACTATAAGAGCGGCAACCTACGAGCAGTACTTC

v_gene: TRBV6-5
abundance: once
j_gene: TRBJ2-7
d_gene: -
CDR3aa: CASSYRGGLNYEQYF
CDR3nt: TGTGCCAGCAGTTACAGGGGGGGACTTAACTACGAGCAGTACTTC

v_gene: TRBV19
abundance: few
j_gene: TRBJ2-7
d_gene: TRBD1
CDR3aa: CASRDRGYEQYF
CDR3nt: TGTGCCAGTAGAGACAGGGGCTACGAGCAGTACTTC

v_gene: TRBV4-2
abundance: -
j_gene: TRBJ1-6
d_gene: -
CDR3aa: CASSPAGGNSPLHF
CDR3nt: TGTGCCAGCAGTCCCGCCGGGGGGAATTCACCCCTCCACTTT

v_gene: TRBV11-2
abundance: -
j_gene: TRBJ2-7
d_gene: -
CDR3aa: CASSLALPGLPYEQYF
CDR3nt: TGTGCCAGCAGCTTAGCCCTCCCGGGACTTCCCTACGAGCAGTACTTC

v_gene: TRBV19
abundance: -
j_gene: TRBJ2-1
d_gene: TRBD2
CDR3aa: CASSIDRGSGRGNEQFF
CDR3nt: TGTGCCAGTAGTATAGATAGAGGGAGCGGGAGGGGCAATGAGCAGTTCTTC

v_gene: TRBV7-9
abundance: -
j_gene: TRBJ2-5
d_gene: TRBD2
CDR3aa: CASSFSGGFQETQYF
CDR3nt: TGTGCCAGCAGCTTTAGCGGGGGGTTTCAAGAGACCCAGTACTTC

v_gene: TRBV19
abundance: -
j_gene: TRBJ2-2
d_gene: TRBD1
CDR3aa: CASSILAGQGNGELFF
CDR3nt: TGTGCCAGTAGTATACTAGCCGGACAGGGGAACGGGGAGCTGTTTTTT

v_gene: TRBV27
abundance: few
j_gene: TRBJ1-6
d_gene: TRBD1
CDR3aa: CASSSGQGNSPLHF
CDR3nt: TGTGCCAGCAGTTCCGGACAGGGGAATTCACCCCTCCACTTT

v_gene: TRBV10-3
abundance: -
j_gene: TRBJ1-1
d_gene: TRBD1
CDR3aa: CAITLDRENTEAFF
CDR3nt: TGTGCCATCACCTTGGACAGGGAGAACACTGAAGCTTTCTTT

v_gene: TRBV5-1
abundance: once
j_gene: TRBJ1-1
d_gene: TRBD1
CDR3aa: CASRLMGQGVTEAFF
CDR3nt: TGCGCCAGCAGGCTAATGGGACAGGGTGTCACTGAAGCTTTCTTT

v_gene: TRBV10-1
abundance: -
j_gene: TRBJ2-7
d_gene: -
CDR3aa: CASSDGRAYEQYF
CDR3nt: TGCGCCAGCAGTGACGGCAGGGCCTACGAGCAGTACTTC

v_gene: TRBV5-1
abundance: once
j_gene: TRBJ2-5
d_gene: TRBD1
CDR3aa: CASSPAGTGWQETQYF
CDR3nt: TGCGCCAGCAGCCCTGCTGGGACAGGGTGGCAAGAGACCCAGTACTTC

v_gene: TRBV27
abundance: -
j_gene: TRBJ2-2
d_gene: -
CDR3aa: CASSLLGASTGELFF
CDR3nt: TGTGCCAGCAGTTTATTGGGGGCGAGCACCGGGGAGCTGTTTTTT

v_gene: TRBV4-1
abundance: -
j_gene: TRBJ2-1
d_gene: TRBD1
CDR3aa: CASSQDGSLTGAKDNEQFF
CDR3nt: TGCGCCAGCAGCCAAGATGGATCCCTTACAGGGGCAAAGGACAATGAGCAGTTCTTC